A single sample is the source of the 20 T cell receptor beta chains below, sequenced in a study of regulatory T cells in long-lasting Graves disease. Specified time point: persistent/refractory GD, antithyroid drugs over 5 years with positive TRAb. Making the TCR library involved RNA that had been extracted from PBMCs. Through Arm-PCR of CDR3 regions and iRepertoire HTBI primers, TCR beta libraries were built. TCRdb itself ran the multiplex PCR reads through MiXCR, one entry per CDR3 protein. In the table there are fewer than 600,000 distinct CDR3 sequences, roughly 22% of which are singletons. The specimen comprised peripheral blood mononuclear cells (PBMCs), sampled when the disease was refractory, from a patient treated with antithyroid drugs. The source is a female donor with Graves disease.

In DNA form, the CDR3 reads TGTGCCAGCAGCACGGGGGACAGCGAAAAACTGTTTTTT. As protein: CASSTGDSEKLFF. V gene TRBV7-2 combines with J gene TRBJ1-4; 7 bases align to TRBD1. Germline CDR1 is SGHTA and CDR2 is FQGNSA. V lost 5 bases, J lost 8 bases, and 5 bases stayed unmatched. This CDR3 has 13 amino acids.

To note about this clonotype: This may come from a read error, since a much larger clone is one base off. No conserved phenylalanine or tryptophan is present at the end of the CDR3, so a read error is the likely explanation. The rearrangement uses TRBV29-1 and TRBJ2-7; the match to TRBD2 covers 10 bases. Germline CDR1 SQVTM, CDR2 ANQGSEA. Trimming took 3 bases from V and 3 from J; bases not matched to a gene: 2. The CDR3 sequence is 13 residues long. CDR3 loop: CSVELAGVYEQYY. In nucleotides, the CDR3 is TGCAGCGTTGAGCTAGCGGGAGTCTACGAGCAGTACTAC.

This clonotype has only a few counts. The gene calls are TRBV19 and TRBJ1-2; D is undetermined. The CDR3 runs to 15 residues. Trimming took off 3 bases at V and 0 bases at J, with 11 bases between the two ends. Germline CDR1 and CDR2: LNHDA and SQIVND (reference sequence). CDR3 in amino acids: CASSIFNEANYGYTF. The CDR3 nucleotides read TGTGCCAGTAGTATTTTCAACGAAGCTAACTATGGCTACACCTTC.

The chain recombines TRBV10-3 with TRBJ1-1; no firm D call. Germline loops: CDR1 ENHRY, CDR2 SYGVKD. The CDR3 extends over 16 amino acids. The V gene lost 0 bases and the J gene lost 0 bases, with 11 bases spanning the gap. The CDR3 nucleotides are TGTGCCATCAGTGAGTCGACTCAGAGCATGAACACTGAAGCTTTCTTT. Translation gives CAISESTQSMNTEAFF.

The rearrangement uses TRBV12-3 or TRBV12-4 and TRBJ2-3; 9 positions agree with TRBD2. Unmatched junction bases numbered 9, after V lost 6 bases and J lost 2 bases. The CDR3 consists of 16 residues. As DNA, the CDR3 is TGTGCCAGCAGAGTCCTTCTAGCGGGGCCCACAGATACGCAGTATTTT. Translation gives CASRVLLAGPTDTQYF.

A few counts support this clonotype. The genes are TRBV7-2 and TRBJ2-3, with D possibly matching TRBD1 (5 bases). Trimming took 3 bases from V and 5 from J, leaving 12 bases between them. CDR1 is SGHTA and CDR2 is FQGNSA in the germline V gene. The CDR3 runs 14 residues. The CDR3 region has the DNA TGTGCCAGCAGCTTCCAAAGACAGCTAGATACGCAGTATTTT. It codes for CASSFQRQLDTQYF.

This clonotype was found many times. V gene TRBV27 combines with J gene TRBJ2-5; 9 bases map to TRBD1. Trimming took 3 bases from V and 5 from J; bases not matched to a gene: 7. The germline V gene has CDR1 MNHEY and CDR2 SMNVEV (reference sequence). The CDR3 is 15 amino acids. DNA for the CDR3: TGTGCCAGCAGTTTTCGGACAGGGGCGGGGGAGACCCAGTACTTC. The encoded protein is CASSFRTGAGETQYF.

This clonotype was observed a handful of times. This CDR3 reads CASSESGPSNEKLFF. In DNA form, the CDR3 reads TGCGCCAGCAGCGAAAGTGGGCCGAGTAATGAAAAACTGTTTTTT. The V and J genes are TRBV4-1 and TRBJ1-4; D unresolved. This CDR3 contains 15 residues. Trimming removed 5 bases from V and 4 bases from J, with 14 bases in between. CDR1 MGHRA and CDR2 YSYEKL come from the germline V gene.

This clonotype was seen many times. The chain is built from TRBV7-2 and TRBJ2-5, with 11 bases identical to TRBD2. Germline loops: CDR1 SGHTA, CDR2 FQGNSA. This CDR3 spans 17 amino acids. V lost 4 bases to trimming and J lost 5 bases; unmatched junction nucleotides: 12. The chain's CDR3 is CASSWGVIAGGRETQYF. CDR3 nucleotide sequence: TGTGCCAGCAGCTGGGGTGTTATAGCGGGGGGGCGGGAGACCCAGTACTTC.

This clonotype was detected many times. V is TRBV28 and J is TRBJ1-2, with D maybe TRBD1 (6 bases). Trimming removed 3 bases from V and 7 bases from J, with 21 bases in between. CDR3 length: 16 residues. Germline loops: CDR1 MDHEN, CDR2 SYDVKM. The CDR3 here is CASSFYGTGAQRGYTF. The CDR3, as DNA: TGTGCCAGCAGTTTCTACGGGACGGGGGCTCAGCGTGGCTACACCTTC.

The genes are TRBV11-2 and TRBJ2-4; no definite D call. The CDR3 is made up of 13 amino acids. The V end lost 8 bases, the J end lost 3 bases, and 11 bases lay between the germline ends. CDR1 and CDR2 (germline): SGHAT, FQNNGV. Written as DNA, the CDR3 is TGTGCCAGCTCACCTCCTGTCAAAAACATTCAGTACTTC. Protein product: CASSPPVKNIQYF. The full variable domain, completed using reference TRBV11-2 and TRBJ2-4, is EAGVAQSPRYKIIEKRQSVAFWCNPISGHATLYWYQQILGQGPKLLIQFQNNGVVDDSQLPKDRFSAERLKGVDSTLKIQPAKLEDSAVYLCASSPPVKNIQYFGAGTRLSVL.

This clonotype was recorded many times. The chain uses TRBV24-1 and TRBJ1-2, with TRBD1 as a possible D gene (5 bases). The CDR3 loop spans 15 amino acids. Looked up from germline, CDR1 is KGHDR and CDR2 is SFDVKD. The ends were cut back, 6 bases at V and 3 bases at J, with 16 bases in the middle. DNA of the CDR3: TGTGCCACCAGTCCCCGGGGTGTAGGGGACTATGGCTACACCTTC. This gives the protein CATSPRGVGDYGYTF.

This clonotype was counted many times. This chain joins TRBV28 and TRBJ2-2, with TRBD1 identical over 10 bases. Germline loops: CDR1 MDHEN, CDR2 SYDVKM. V lost 4 bases, J lost 6 bases, and 2 bases stayed unmatched. This CDR3 spans 14 amino acids. This CDR3 is CASSSGQGSGELFF. The CDR3 DNA is TGTGCCAGCAGTTCGGGACAGGGGTCCGGGGAGCTGTTTTTT.

The genes are TRBV7-8 and TRBJ1-2, with D possibly being TRBD1 (6 bases). Trimming left V 5 bases short and J 4 bases short, with 14 bases between. This CDR3 has 14 amino acids. CDR1 and CDR2 from the germline V gene are SGHVS and FQNEAQ. The CDR3 loop reads CASSPTRDIYGYTF. CDR3 bases: TGTGCCAGCAGCCCAACCAGGGACATCTATGGCTACACCTTC.

The gene calls are TRBV29-1 and TRBJ1-1; D is uncertain. CDR1 SQVTM and CDR2 ANQGSEA come from the germline V gene. Trimming took off 7 bases at V and 5 bases at J, with 11 bases between the two ends. The CDR3 spans 11 residues. DNA of the CDR3: TGCAGCGGCGCCGTAGTAACTGAAGCTTTCTTT. It is translated as CSGAVVTEAFF.

The rearrangement links TRBV2 to TRBJ2-5, with a possible D match to TRBD1 (6 bases). The CDR3 has 16 residues. From germline, CDR1 is SNHLY and CDR2 FYNNEI. Trimming took 6 bases from V and 2 from J, leaving 19 bases between them. CDR3 DNA sequence: TGTGCCAGCAGAGCAACCTCCGGGACATTTCAAGAGACCCAGTACTTC. It yields the protein CASRATSGTFQETQYF. The variable domain in full, with the rest retrieved from reference TRBV2 and TRBJ2-5, is EPEVTQTPSHQVTQMGQEVILRCVPISNHLYFYWYRQILGQKVEFLVSFYNNEISEKSEIFDDQFSVERPDGSNFTLKIRSTKLEDSAMYFCASRATSGTFQETQYFGPGTRLLVL.

To note about this clonotype: A much bigger clone sits one base away, suggesting this may be a read error. The CDR3 does not end in the conserved phenylalanine or tryptophan, so this is likely a read error. The chain combines TRBV24-1 with TRBJ1-5; D is unclear. Germline CDR1 is KGHDR and CDR2 is SFDVKD. Trimming took 4 bases from V and 0 from J, leaving 9 bases between them. This CDR3 comprises 15 residues. The CDR3: CATSDTGGSNQPQHL. For the CDR3, the DNA is TGTGCCACCAGTGACACCGGAGGTAGCAATCAGCCCCAGCATCTT.

This clonotype has more than one count but fewer than ten. This rearrangement joins TRBV12-3 or TRBV12-4 to TRBJ2-3; D is uncertain. This CDR3 comprises 13 residues. Between the trimmed V and J ends, which lost 5 bases and 0 bases, there was a span of 6 bases. The CDR3 sequence: CASSRLSTDTQYF. In nucleotides, the CDR3 is TGTGCCAGCAGTCGACTGAGCACAGATACGCAGTATTTT.

The rearrangement links TRBV18 to TRBJ2-4; perhaps TRBD1 as D (6 bases). CDR3 length: 16 amino acids. Trimming stripped 3 bases from V and 6 bases from J, with 18 bases between. Germline V gene lookup returns CDR1 KGHSH and CDR2 LQKENI. The CDR3 region has the DNA TGTGCCAGCTCACCTCCCGAGTGGGCAGGGGCAAACATTCAGTACTTC. Protein product: CASSPPEWAGANIQYF. The full variable domain, completed using reference TRBV18 and TRBJ2-4, is NAGVMQNPRHLVRRRGQEARLRCSPMKGHSHVYWYRQLPEEGLKFMVYLQKENIIDESGMPKERFSAEFPKEGPSILRIQQVVRGDSAAYFCASSPPEWAGANIQYFGAGTRLSVL.

This clonotype came up many times. The CDR3, as DNA: TGCAGTGCTAGAGTCCTCGACCGTGACAAGGGGAACACTGAAGCTTTCTTT. Amino acids: CSARVLDRDKGNTEAFF. This sequence joins TRBV20-1 and TRBJ1-1, with D unresolved. Trimming took 1 base from V and 1 from J, leaving 19 bases between them. Germline CDR1 is DFQATT and CDR2 is SNEGSKA (reference sequence). The CDR3 extends over 17 amino acids.